A selection of T cell receptor beta chains follows, all from one sample in a study of shared clonotypes between healthy human individuals. Method: immunoSEQ multiplex PCR; TCRdb's copy keeps in-frame clones and lacks some. The table has under 850,000 clones, 55% to 75% seen once. The sequencing input was memory CD4+ T cells sorted from blood. The receptors come from a woman in her 30s in good health. Each CDR3 is given with its conserved first and last residue. A D gene is named only where the DNA matches it firmly. A clone size is listed for some rows: how often the clone was seen (once, few, many), or a class if it is expanded.

v_gene	abundance	d_gene	j_gene	CDR3aa	CDR3nt
TRBV25-1	-	TRBD2	TRBJ2-3	CASTMASGTPTSTDTQYF	TGTGCCAGCACCATGGCTAGCGGGACTCCAACTAGCACAGATACGCAGTATTTT
TRBV9	once	TRBD2	TRBJ2-1	CASSPSGGTYNEQFF	TGTGCCAGCAGCCCCAGCGGGGGAACCTACAATGAGCAGTTCTTC
TRBV2	few	-	TRBJ2-7	CASSPQTLYEQYF	TGTGCCAGTTCGCCGCAGACTCTCTACGAGCAGTACTTC
TRBV7-2	-	TRBD2	TRBJ2-7	CASSLQLAGGPHEQYF	TGTGCCAGCAGCTTACAACTAGCGGGAGGGCCCCACGAGCAGTACTTC
TRBV28	few	-	TRBJ1-6	CATKGTHSPLHF	TGTGCCACTAAGGGGACCCACTCACCCCTCCACTTT
TRBV27	-	TRBD1	TRBJ2-3	CASSFEGASDTQYF	TGTGCCAGCAGTTTTGAGGGGGCATCAGATACGCAGTATTTT
TRBV19	few	-	TRBJ2-1	CASSMPGSNEQFF	TGTGCCAGTAGTATGCCAGGGAGCAATGAGCAGTTCTTC
TRBV19	-	-	TRBJ1-3	CASMPGSSGNTIYF	TGTGCCAGTATGCCGGGGAGCTCTGGAAACACCATATATTTT
TRBV5-8	few	TRBD1	TRBJ1-5	CASSLGGQIQQPQHF	TGTGCCAGCAGCTTGGGGGGACAGATCCAGCAGCCCCAGCATTTT
TRBV18	-	-	TRBJ2-3	CASSPTTGILADTQYF	TGTGCCAGCTCACCAACTACGGGAATTTTGGCAGATACGCAGTATTTT
TRBV19	few	-	TRBJ2-2	CASSITGELFF	TGTGCCAGTAGTATAACTGGGGAGCTGTTTTTT
TRBV5-4	-	TRBD2	TRBJ2-5	CASTRQSAITGLAKETQYF	TGTGCCAGCACCCGCCAGAGCGCGATAACGGGACTAGCAAAAGAGACCCAGTACTTC
TRBV4-2	-	-	TRBJ2-7	CASSPQGISTYEQYF	TGTGCCAGCAGCCCTCAGGGGATATCAACCTACGAGCAGTACTTC
TRBV7-9	-	-	TRBJ1-2	CASSSPIGTPHGYTF	TGTGCCAGCAGCTCGCCAATCGGGACCCCTCATGGCTACACCTTC
TRBV27	few	-	TRBJ1-1	CASSLTEDTEAFF	TGTGCCAGCAGTCTAACGGAGGATACTGAAGCTTTCTTT
TRBV6-1	-	-	TRBJ1-5	CASRYRIPNQPQHF	TGTGCCAGCAGATACAGGATTCCCAATCAGCCCCAGCATTTT
TRBV18	-	-	TRBJ1-5	CASSPATGSNQPQHF	TGTGCCAGCTCACCAGCGACGGGAAGCAATCAGCCCCAGCATTTT
TRBV19	few	-	TRBJ1-5	CASSSKGGGNQPQHF	TGTGCCAGTAGTTCGAAGGGGGGGGGAAATCAGCCCCAGCATTTT
TRBV27	-	TRBD2	TRBJ2-7	CASTSSRTSGTYEQYF	TGTGCCAGCACCTCAAGTAGGACTAGCGGGACCTACGAGCAGTACTTC
TRBV5-1	-	-	TRBJ2-7	CASSLAGTYEQYF	TGCGCCAGCAGCTTGGCCGGGACCTACGAGCAGTACTTC
TRBV28	-	TRBD1	TRBJ2-1	CASMRDRVFDEQFF	TGTGCCAGCATGCGGGACAGGGTTTTCGATGAGCAGTTCTTC
TRBV6-6	-	-	TRBJ1-1	CASSSPRAGWNTEAFF	TGTGCCAGCAGTAGCCCCCGCGCAGGATGGAACACTGAAGCTTTCTTT
TRBV2	-	TRBD1	TRBJ1-2	CASSEPGTANYGYTF	TGTGCCAGCAGTGAACCTGGGACAGCAAACTATGGCTACACCTTC
TRBV5-1	-	-	TRBJ1-5	CASSLQGDQPQHF	TGCGCCAGCAGCTTGCAGGGTGATCAGCCCCAGCATTTT
TRBV18	-	-	TRBJ2-5	CASSPGGETQYF	TGTGCCAGCTCACCGGGTGGGGAGACCCAGTACTTC